A selection of T cell receptor beta chains follows, all from one sample in a study of shared clonotypes between healthy human individuals. The table came from immunoSEQ multiplex PCR; TCRdb's copy has only in-frame clones and leaves some out. Here the sample spans roughly 2,500,000 clones, 80% to 95% being singletons. Sequencing was done on a sample of naive CD4+ T cells from PBMCs. All receptors come from a man aged 18 to 29 in good health. Some clones in this sample may be carry-over from other donors' samples. CDR3s include the opening cysteine and the closing phenylalanine or tryptophan. A D gene is named only where the DNA matches it firmly. Size is omitted from some rows. Given values are once, few, many or a class for expanded clones.

abundance	d_gene	v_gene	j_gene	CDR3aa	CDR3nt
-	-	TRBV10-3	TRBJ2-5	CAISDTQGETQYF	TGTGCCATCAGTGACACCCAGGGGGAGACCCAGTACTTC
-	-	TRBV19	TRBJ1-2	CASSTSGTGLFSSYTF	TGTGCCAGTAGTACCTCCGGGACCGGGTTGTTTTCAAGCTACACCTTC
-	TRBD1	TRBV5-6	TRBJ2-5	CASSLRSGGVETQYF	TGTGCCAGCAGCTTGCGGTCAGGGGGCGTAGAGACCCAGTACTTC
-	-	TRBV6-1	TRBJ2-7	CASSEGWGRGPEQYF	TGTGCCAGCAGTGAAGGGTGGGGACGTGGTCCTGAGCAGTACTTC
-	TRBD1	TRBV28	TRBJ1-1	CASSGIWTGGPEAFF	TGTGCCAGCAGTGGAATCTGGACAGGGGGCCCTGAAGCTTTCTTT
-	TRBD2	TRBV29-1	TRBJ2-2	CSATLAATNTGELFF	TGCAGCGCCACCCTAGCGGCAACGAACACCGGGGAGCTGTTTTTT
-	-	TRBV5-6	TRBJ1-5	CASSSLGTPANNQPQHF	TGTGCCAGCAGCTCCCTCGGGACCCCAGCCAACAATCAGCCCCAGCATTTT
-	TRBD1	TRBV28	TRBJ1-4	CASSQNLQGFREKLFF	TGTGCCAGCAGTCAGAATTTACAGGGGTTTAGAGAAAAACTGTTTTTT
-	-	TRBV6-5	TRBJ1-3	CASSYSRQSGNTIYF	TGTGCCAGCAGTTACTCGAGACAGAGTGGAAACACCATATATTTT
once	TRBD2	TRBV5-1	TRBJ2-3	CASSLDGLARERPSTDTQYF	TGCGCCAGCAGCTTGGACGGACTAGCGAGAGAACGACCTAGCACAGATACGCAGTATTTT
once	-	TRBV7-8	TRBJ1-1	CASSLELDTEAFF	TGTGCCAGCAGCTTAGAGCTCGACACTGAAGCTTTCTTT
-	-	TRBV6-1	TRBJ2-3	CASKGVLRATDTQYF	TGTGCCAGCAAAGGAGTTTTGAGAGCCACAGATACGCAGTATTTT
-	-	TRBV9	TRBJ2-1	CASSPQSGGVYNEQFF	TGTGCCAGCAGCCCCCAATCGGGCGGGGTCTACAATGAGCAGTTCTTC
-	-	TRBV27	TRBJ2-2	CASSFRQGGNTGELFF	TGTGCCAGCAGTTTCAGACAGGGAGGGAACACCGGGGAGCTGTTTTTT
-	-	TRBV18	TRBJ2-7	CASSASPYEQYF	TGTGCCAGCTCAGCGAGTCCCTACGAGCAGTACTTC
-	TRBD1	TRBV7-6	TRBJ1-4	CASSLSRQGGNEKLFF	TGTGCCAGCAGCTTATCCCGACAGGGGGGTAATGAAAAACTGTTTTTT
-	-	TRBV7-9	TRBJ2-3	CASSPSTTSDTQYF	TGTGCCAGCAGCCCCTCCACCACCTCAGATACGCAGTATTTT
-	TRBD1	TRBV4-1	TRBJ1-4	CASSQEGTGVRSNEKLFF	TGCGCCAGCAGCCAAGAGGGGACAGGGGTTCGTTCTAATGAAAAACTGTTTTTT
-	-	TRBV6-5	TRBJ2-5	CASRATQETQYF	TGTGCCAGCAGGGCGACCCAAGAGACCCAGTACTTC
-	-	TRBV6-6	TRBJ1-2	CASSRDRNNYGYTF	TGTGCCAGCAGTCGCGACCGTAATAACTATGGCTACACCTTC
-	TRBD1	TRBV18	TRBJ2-7	CASSPGGQGYEQYF	TGTGCCAGCTCACCGGGCGGACAGGGTTACGAGCAGTACTTC
-	TRBD2	TRBV11-2	TRBJ2-1	CASSPRLAGTNEQFF	TGTGCCAGCAGCCCACGACTAGCGGGGACGAATGAGCAGTTCTTC
once	TRBD2	TRBV7-9	TRBJ2-1	CASRTRAGGNEQFF	TGTGCCAGCAGGACAAGAGCGGGGGGCAATGAGCAGTTCTTC
-	TRBD2	TRBV29-1	TRBJ2-3	CSVGLADTDTQYF	TGCAGCGTTGGACTAGCGGACACAGATACGCAGTATTTT
-	-	TRBV7-2	TRBJ2-5	CASSQLGQFEETQYF	TGTGCCAGCAGCCAACTCGGACAGTTTGAGGAGACCCAGTACTTC
-	-	TRBV28	TRBJ1-3	CASSLWSGGSGNTIYF	TGTGCCAGCAGTTTATGGAGTGGGGGATCTGGAAACACCATATATTTT
-	-	TRBV2	TRBJ1-1	CASSGSAGPNTEAFF	TGTGCCAGCAGTGGATCGGCAGGGCCAAACACTGAAGCTTTCTTT
-	TRBD1	TRBV7-3	TRBJ1-4	CASSLMGQPNEKLFF	TGTGCCAGCAGCTTAATGGGACAGCCAAATGAAAAACTGTTTTTT
-	TRBD1	TRBV19	TRBJ2-6	CASSTTGAGANVLTF	TGTGCCAGTAGTACGACAGGGGCTGGGGCCAACGTCCTGACTTTC
-	-	TRBV11-2	TRBJ2-7	CASSTHWGTYEQYF	TGTGCCAGCAGTACCCATTGGGGGACCTACGAGCAGTACTTC
-	-	TRBV9	TRBJ2-7	CASSVNEGLSYEQYF	TGTGCCAGCAGCGTAAATGAGGGATTGAGCTACGAGCAGTACTTC
-	TRBD1	TRBV15	TRBJ2-4	CATGQGRLAKNIQYF	TGTGCCACCGGACAGGGGAGACTAGCCAAAAACATTCAGTACTTC
-	-	TRBV9	TRBJ1-1	CASSVTGSSTEAFF	TGTGCCAGCAGCGTAACTGGGTCCAGCACTGAAGCTTTCTTT
-	-	TRBV6-5	TRBJ1-1	CASSYSRVGAEAFF	TGTGCCAGCAGTTACTCGAGGGTAGGGGCTGAAGCTTTCTTT
once	-	TRBV18	TRBJ2-7	CASSPAGGSYEQYF	TGTGCCAGCTCACCCGCAGGGGGGTCCTACGAGCAGTACTTC
-	-	TRBV4-1	TRBJ2-1	CASSQQGGSYNEQFF	TGCGCCAGCAGCCAACAGGGGGGCTCCTACAATGAGCAGTTCTTC
-	TRBD2	TRBV4-1	TRBJ2-1	CASSRTLAGVYEQFF	TGCGCCAGCAGCCGCACTTTAGCGGGAGTATATGAGCAGTTCTTC
-	-	TRBV28	TRBJ1-2	CASGEAKGDYGYTF	TGTGCCAGCGGGGAGGCTAAGGGGGATTATGGCTACACCTTC
-	-	TRBV28	TRBJ2-5	CASSIRDETQYF	TGTGCCAGCAGCATCCGTGACGAGACCCAGTACTTC
once	TRBD1	TRBV5-6	TRBJ2-5	CASSLTGEETQYF	TGTGCCAGCAGCTTAACAGGGGAAGAGACCCAGTACTTC
few	-	TRBV5-4	TRBJ1-4	CASSPDGRGLFF	TGTGCCAGCAGCCCCGACGGCAGAGGACTGTTTTTT
-	-	TRBV7-2	TRBJ1-1	CASSTQGDTEAFF	TGTGCCAGCAGCACCCAAGGGGACACTGAAGCTTTCTTT
-	-	TRBV5-4	TRBJ1-3	CASSPVGTGNTIYF	TGTGCCAGCAGCCCAGTGGGGACTGGAAACACCATATATTTT
-	-	TRBV18	TRBJ1-4	CASSPLGLGEKLFF	TGTGCCAGCTCACCACTGGGGCTAGGTGAAAAACTGTTTTTT
-	-	TRBV28	TRBJ2-1	CASSGGRYEQFF	TGTGCCAGCAGTGGTGGGAGGTATGAGCAGTTCTTC
-	TRBD2	TRBV7-7	TRBJ2-7	CASSLGGSNREQYF	TGTGCCAGCAGCTTAGGCGGGAGTAATCGCGAGCAGTACTTC